This T cell receptor beta chain originates from a study of T cell repertoires in cytomegalovirus infection. Across the study: Recently identified HLA-C-restricted CMV epitopes were among the peptides used. Evidence of both CMV infection and a matching HLA type came from public TCR beta signatures.

Details on this clonotype: Its antigen remains unknown.

General study results and limits: Adding up the frequency of public TCR beta families identified people who carried CMV plus the relevant HLA. The ex vivo response was dominated by HLA-C-restricted CMV-specific TCR beta clonotypes.

The germline V gene encodes CDR1 ENHRY and CDR2 SYGVKD. Unmatched junction bases numbered 8, after V lost 5 bases and J lost 6 bases. This CDR3 is 15 amino acids long. TCRdb called the reads again in MiXCR, with one record for every CDR3 protein. The repertoire has tens of thousands of distinct CDR3 sequences, 20% to 30% of them found once; the top ten carry 50%. The starting material was CD8+ T cells from cultured PBMCs, obtained from culture after CMV antigen stimulation. The TCR comes from a human donor in good health (CMV status not recorded). Some clones in this sample may be carry-over from other donors' samples. The chain has TRBV10-3 and TRBJ2-1; 9 bases map to TRBD2. The CDR3: CAISPSSGDINEQFF. The CDR3 region has the DNA TGTGCCATCAGTCCCTCTAGCGGGGACATCAATGAGCAGTTCTTC.